One sample yielded the 20 T cell receptor beta chains listed below, sequenced in a study of T-cell reconstitution after alpha-beta-depleted transplantation in children (TCRdb year 2016). Receptor libraries were prepared by PCR. Sequencing was performed on an Illumina HiSeq 2500. Molecular barcoding was employed in the preparation of TCR libraries, with unique molecular identifiers being used to normalize TCRbeta repertoire quantification. TCRdb reworked the public reads: Q25 trimming with fastp, MiXCR clone assembly, productive beta chains retained. Every CDR3 protein is listed once, alongside the most common genes and DNA of its rows. A total of around 480,000 distinct CDR3 sequences appear in this sample, around a third of them only once. Of the sample, under 3% falls within the top ten clones. Sequenced here: PBMCs from the stem cell graft donor, sampled from the stem cell graft. Source of these receptors: a human donor who donated a stem cell graft to a child with aplastic anemia.

There are a few counts of this clonotype. This rearrangement joins TRBV6-1 to TRBJ2-1; D ambiguous. V gave up 10 bases and J gave up 2 bases, with 21 bases separating them. Per germline, CDR1 MNHNS and CDR2 SASEGT. The CDR3 has 16 residues. The CDR3 here is CATLPGSGLAYNEQFF. CDR3 DNA sequence: TGTGCCACCCTACCCGGCTCGGGTCTCGCCTACAATGAGCAGTTCTTC.

This clonotype was found once. The rearrangement joins TRBV20-1 to TRBJ2-3; 12 bases fit TRBD2. Germline V gene data show CDR1 as DFQATT and CDR2 as SNEGSKA (reference sequence). V trimming: 6 bases; J trimming: 0 bases; junction bases outside the gene matches: 4. The CDR3 is 15 residues long. The chain's CDR3 is CSASGTSGSTDTQYF. The CDR3 DNA reads as TGCAGTGCCTCGGGGACTAGCGGGAGCACAGATACGCAGTATTTT.

This clonotype was seen more than once but under ten times. The gene calls are TRBV10-3 and TRBJ2-5; TRBD1 or TRBD2 may be the D gene (5 bases each). The ends were cut back, 3 bases at V and 4 bases at J, with 18 bases in the middle. Germline values: CDR1 ENHRY, CDR2 SYGVKD. The CDR3 length is 16 residues. In DNA form, the CDR3 reads TGTGCCATCAGTGACCAAGACAAGACGGGGCGAGAGACCCAGTACTTC. Protein sequence: CAISDQDKTGRETQYF.

V is TRBV3-1 and J is TRBJ2-3; D not certain. Trimming took off 4 bases at V and 4 bases at J, with 12 bases between the two ends. The CDR3 is 14 amino acids. Looked up from germline, CDR1 is LGHDT and CDR2 is YNNKEL (reference sequence). The CDR3 region is CASSPRNSPDTQYF. The CDR3, as DNA: TGTGCCAGCAGCCCCAGGAATAGTCCAGATACGCAGTATTTT.

The genes are TRBV7-9 and TRBJ1-1, with unresolved D. V gave up 1 base and J gave up 0 bases, with 9 bases separating them. The CDR3 has 15 residues. Germline V gene sequence: CDR1 SEHNR, CDR2 FQNEAQ (reference sequence). The CDR3 nucleotides read TGTGCCAGCAGCTTAGAGGAGTTGGTGAACACTGAAGCTTTCTTT. It is translated as CASSLEELVNTEAFF.

This clonotype was seen only a few times. The J gene is TRBJ2-3, the V gene TRBV20-1; D gene uncertain. The CDR3 extends over 14 amino acids. Deletions cut 0 bases from V and 0 bases from J, with 7 bases between. Germline lookup yields CDR1 DFQATT and CDR2 SNEGSKA (reference sequence). CDR3 nucleotide sequence: TGCAGTGCTAGAGAGATGAAGAGCACAGATACGCAGTATTTT. Residues: CSAREMKSTDTQYF.

The V and J genes are TRBV14 and TRBJ1-2; D gene ambiguous. Trimming pared 2 bases from V and 4 bases from J, leaving 17 bases between. This CDR3 has 16 amino acids. CDR1 and CDR2 from the germline V gene are SGHDN and FVKESK. For the CDR3, the DNA is TGTGCCAGCAGCCAATCATCCGGGCCAGATCCCTATGGCTACACCTTC. This translates into CASSQSSGPDPYGYTF.

The J gene is TRBJ2-5, the V gene TRBV7-2; the match to TRBD1 covers 9 bases. Germline CDR1 reads SGHTA; CDR2 reads FQGNSA. The CDR3 has 15 amino acids. Unmatched junction bases numbered 10, after V lost 6 bases and J lost 5 bases. In DNA, the CDR3 is TGTGCCAGCAGTGCACCGGGACAGGGTTTTGAGACCCAGTACTTC. Its protein product is CASSAPGQGFETQYF.

The chain employs TRBV20-1 and TRBJ2-1; tentatively, D is TRBD2 (6 bases). The CDR3 spans 14 residues. CDR1 is DFQATT and CDR2 is SNEGSKA in the germline V gene (reference sequence). V lost 6 bases, J lost 4 bases, and 16 bases lay in between. As DNA, the CDR3 is TGCAGTGCCCCCGAGCGACGGGAGTACAATGAGCAGTTCTTC. This gives the protein CSAPERREYNEQFF.

The chain recombines TRBV20-1 with TRBJ1-1; D is uncertain. CDR3 length: 14 residues. Germline CDR1 reads DFQATT; CDR2 reads SNEGSKA (reference sequence). Trimming cost V 0 bases and J 1 base, with 9 bases left between them. CDR3 DNA: TGCAGTGCTAGAGACACCAGAGCGAACACTGAAGCTTTCTTT. Translation: CSARDTRANTEAFF.

The chain joins TRBV18 to TRBJ2-5; D gene uncertain. The CDR3 consists of 13 residues. The germline gives CDR1 KGHSH, CDR2 LQKENI. V lost 5 bases and J 5 bases, leaving 12 bases between the germline ends. The DNA of the CDR3 is TGTGCCAGCTCATCAAACTTTATTGAGACCCAGTACTTC. The encoded protein is CASSSNFIETQYF.

The genes are TRBV18 and TRBJ1-3, with unresolved D. This CDR3 region has 15 residues. CDR1 is KGHSH, CDR2 LQKENI, per germline. V was shortened by 3 bases and J by 0 bases, with 9 bases between the two germline ends. The CDR3 region is CASSPVQSSGNTIYF. The CDR3, as DNA: TGTGCCAGCTCACCGGTTCAGAGCTCTGGAAACACCATATATTTT.

The V and J genes are TRBV18 and TRBJ2-7; 8 bases map to TRBD2. The CDR3 has 14 residues. Germline CDR1 is KGHSH and CDR2 is LQKENI. CDR3 nucleotides: TGTGCCAGCTCGCAGCGGGAGTCCTCCCACGAGCAGTACGTC. Its translation: CASSQRESSHEQYV.

The chain uses TRBV7-9 and TRBJ2-3, with TRBD1 identical over 7 bases. CDR1 and CDR2 (germline): SEHNR, FQNEAQ (reference sequence). The J segment lost 7 bases and the V segment lost 5 bases, leaving 15 bases of the junction unmatched. CDR3 length: 16 amino acids. CDR3 DNA sequence: TGTGCCAGCAGCCCATCAGGACAGGTCACTCGGAATACGCAGTATTTT. Translation: CASSPSGQVTRNTQYF.

This clonotype was detected only a few times. This chain links TRBV29-1 with TRBJ1-1, with a weak D call TRBD1 (6 bases). Germline V gene lookup returns CDR1 SQVTM and CDR2 ANQGSEA. V dropped 3 bases and J dropped 8 bases, with 19 bases sitting between them. This CDR3 has 14 amino acids. CDR3 DNA sequence: TGCAGCGTTGATAAGGTTTACGGGGGGCGCGAAGCTTTCTTT. Translating it yields CSVDKVYGGREAFF.

The table lists this clonotype with a few counts. The rearrangement links TRBV12-3 or TRBV12-4 to TRBJ2-7, with D perhaps being TRBD1 or TRBD2 (6 bases each). V lost 6 bases and J lost 6, with 24 bases in between. This CDR3 comprises 16 residues. Here the CDR3 reads CASRQTGAGSLAEQYF. In nucleotides, the CDR3 is TGTGCCAGCAGGCAGACAGGAGCGGGCTCCCTTGCCGAGCAGTACTTC.

This clonotype has just a few counts. This chain's CDR3 is CASSHDIAGNTIYF. The CDR3 nucleotides are TGTGCCAGCAGTCACGACATTGCTGGAAACACCATATATTTT. The V call is TRBV6-5, the J call TRBJ1-3; D gene unclear. Trimming cost V 5 bases and J 2 bases, with 10 bases left between them. The CDR3 contains 14 residues. Germline CDR1 reads MNHEY; CDR2 reads SVGAGI.

J is TRBJ2-4 and V is TRBV6-2 or TRBV6-3; 7 nucleotides line up with TRBD1. Germline V gene sequence: CDR1 MNHEY, CDR2 SVGEGT. V gave up 7 bases and J gave up 2 bases; unmatched junction bases: 11. CDR3 length equals 16 residues. The CDR3 nucleotides read TGTGCCAGCACGTTGACAGGGCCGGATACCAAAAACATTCAGTACTTC. Its translation: CASTLTGPDTKNIQYF.

This clonotype was seen a few times. CDR3: CASSLPGGGLNEQFF. CDR3 coding DNA: TGTGCCAGCAGCCTTCCGGGAGGGGGCCTCAATGAGCAGTTCTTC. The chain carries TRBV14 and TRBJ2-1, with D maybe TRBD2 (8 bases). The germline V gene encodes CDR1 SGHDN and CDR2 FVKESK. The V end was cut by 4 bases, the J end by 6 bases, with 16 bases between. There are 15 residues in the CDR3.

In this sample, this clonotype turned up a few times. The CDR3 DNA follows: TGTGCCAGCAGTTACGGGCTAGCCACCTACAATGAGCAGTTCTTC. Amino acids: CASSYGLATYNEQFF. J is TRBJ2-1 and V is TRBV6-5; a weak D match, TRBD2 (5 bases). The germline CDR1 and CDR2 sequences are MNHEY and SVGAGI. V was shortened by 2 bases and J by 2 bases, with 10 bases between the two germline ends. The CDR3 contains 15 residues.